This T cell receptor beta chain was retrieved from a study of CD8+ T cells in alopecia areata. General study findings and limits: Scalp specimens additionally yield sequences from normal skin's resident alphabeta T cells.

About this clone itself: The target antigen is unknown.

Sorting of CD4+ cells into CD25+CD127- cells (for roughly 5 patients) was performed. The CDR3 consists of 15 residues. The germline gives CDR1 SGHTS, CDR2 YDEGEE. V lost 0 bases, J lost 5 bases, and 6 bases stayed unmatched. Sequencing templates came from extracted RNA that was reverse transcribed into cDNA. Sequenced by immunoSEQ multiplex PCR; TCRdb stores in-frame clones only, minus some. The table has 37,000 or so clones, 45% to 65% seen once. Sequencing input: CD4+ Tregs sorted from blood. The receptor comes from a human donor with alopecia areata. The chain is built from TRBV5-8 and TRBJ2-3; 7 nucleotides match TRBD2. CDR3 amino acids: CASSLGGTTKDTQYF. The CDR3 DNA is TGTGCCAGCAGCTTGGGCGGGACTACGAAAGATACGCAGTATTTT.